This T cell receptor beta chain was obtained from a study of blood T cell repertoires in COVID-19. Study-level information: From T cells, B-cell-depleted T cells, or PBMCs came the material, which was cDNA or gDNA.

Methods used by the authors: Using reference gene primer amplification, nucleated cell counts were estimated. TCRdb's copy holds only in-frame clones and misses some; the assay was immunoSEQ multiplex PCR. V, J and clone size derive from that table, while D and trimming were established from the DNA sequence. The data show roughly 220,000 clones, roughly 90% seen once. The CDR3 extends over 14 amino acids. The ends were cut back, 5 bases at V and 2 bases at J, with 9 bases in the middle. From germline, CDR1 is LNHDA and CDR2 SQIVND (reference sequence). The participants were between about 18 and 90 years old and came from under 25 US areas. This clone has only a few counts.

The clonotype comes from a woman aged 30 to 39 who had recovered from COVID-19. The sample comprised PBMCs or T cells enriched from blood (not recorded which). The V gene is TRBV19, the J gene TRBJ2-2; the D gene is possibly TRBD1 (5 bases). DNA for the CDR3: TGTGCCAGTAGTGGGGCAGATAACACCGGGGAGCTGTTTTTT. Its translation: CASSGADNTGELFF.